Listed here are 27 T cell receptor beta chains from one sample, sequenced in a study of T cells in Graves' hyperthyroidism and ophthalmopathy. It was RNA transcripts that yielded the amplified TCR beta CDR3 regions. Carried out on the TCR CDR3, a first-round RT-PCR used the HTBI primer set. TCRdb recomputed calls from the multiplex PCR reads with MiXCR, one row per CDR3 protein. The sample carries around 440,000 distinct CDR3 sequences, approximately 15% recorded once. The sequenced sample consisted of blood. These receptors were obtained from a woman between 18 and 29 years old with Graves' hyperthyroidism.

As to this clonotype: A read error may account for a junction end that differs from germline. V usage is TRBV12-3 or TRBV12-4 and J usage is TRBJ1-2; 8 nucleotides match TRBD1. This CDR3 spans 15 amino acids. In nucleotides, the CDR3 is TGCGCCAGCAAGGAACAGGGGGTCCCGGGGTATGGCTACACCTTC. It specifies CASKEQGVPGYGYTF.

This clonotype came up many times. The CDR3 DNA follows: TGCAGTGTCAGAGATCGTAGCGGGGGGCCAGTCAATGAGCAGTTCTTC. This encodes CSVRDRSGGPVNEQFF. V is TRBV20-1 and J is TRBJ2-1; 10 bases fit TRBD2. The CDR3 consists of 16 residues. Losses at the gene ends were 7 bases for V and 6 bases for J; bases not matched to a gene: 15. Germline V lookup: CDR1 DFQATT, CDR2 SNEGSKA (reference sequence).

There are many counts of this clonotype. The CDR3 sequence is CACPRPGTGGTDTQYF. The CDR3 DNA follows: TGTGCCTGCCCAAGACCCGGGACAGGGGGCACAGATACGCAGTATTTT. V is TRBV30 and J is TRBJ2-3; 10 bases map to TRBD1. The CDR3 loop spans 16 amino acids. Looked up from germline, CDR1 is GTSNPN and CDR2 is SVGIG (reference sequence). V gave up 6 bases and J gave up 1 base; unmatched junction bases: 10.

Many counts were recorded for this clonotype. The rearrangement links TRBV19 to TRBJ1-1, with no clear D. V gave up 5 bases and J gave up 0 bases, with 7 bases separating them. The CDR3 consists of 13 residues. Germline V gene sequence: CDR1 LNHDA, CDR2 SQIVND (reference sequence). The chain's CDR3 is CASSPNLNTEAFF. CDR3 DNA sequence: TGTGCCAGTAGTCCAAACTTGAACACTGAAGCTTTCTTT.

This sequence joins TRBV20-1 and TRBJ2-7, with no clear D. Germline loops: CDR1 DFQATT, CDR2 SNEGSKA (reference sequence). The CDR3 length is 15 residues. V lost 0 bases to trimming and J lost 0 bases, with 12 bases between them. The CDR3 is CSARDGWWSSYEQYF. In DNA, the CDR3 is TGCAGTGCTAGAGATGGGTGGTGGAGCTCCTACGAGCAGTACTTC.

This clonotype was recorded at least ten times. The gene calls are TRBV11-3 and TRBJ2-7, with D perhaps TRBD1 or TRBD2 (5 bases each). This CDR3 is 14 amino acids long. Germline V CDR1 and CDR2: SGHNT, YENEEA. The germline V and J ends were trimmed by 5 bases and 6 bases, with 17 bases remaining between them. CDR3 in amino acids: CASSARGRESEQYF. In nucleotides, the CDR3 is TGTGCCAGCAGCGCACGGGGCAGGGAGTCCGAGCAGTACTTC. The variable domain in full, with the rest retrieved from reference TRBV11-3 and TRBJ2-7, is EAGVVQSPRYKIIEKKQPVAFWCNPISGHNTLYWYLQNLGQGPELLIRYENEEAVDDSQLPKDRFSAERLKGVDSTLKIQPAELGDSAVYLCASSARGRESEQYFGPGTRLTVT.

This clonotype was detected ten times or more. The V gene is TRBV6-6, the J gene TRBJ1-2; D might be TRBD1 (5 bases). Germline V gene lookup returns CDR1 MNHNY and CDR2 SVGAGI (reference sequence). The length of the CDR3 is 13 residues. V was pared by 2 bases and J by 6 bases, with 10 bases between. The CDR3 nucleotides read TGTGCCAGCAGTTACATCAGGGCGGATGGCTACACCTTC. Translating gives CASSYIRADGYTF.

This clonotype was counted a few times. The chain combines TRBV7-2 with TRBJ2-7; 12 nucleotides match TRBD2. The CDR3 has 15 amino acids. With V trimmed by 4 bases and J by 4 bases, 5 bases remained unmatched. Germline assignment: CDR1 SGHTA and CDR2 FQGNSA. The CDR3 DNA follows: TGTGCCAGCAGCTCGAGGACTAGCGGGATATACGAGCAGTACTTC. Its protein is CASSSRTSGIYEQYF.

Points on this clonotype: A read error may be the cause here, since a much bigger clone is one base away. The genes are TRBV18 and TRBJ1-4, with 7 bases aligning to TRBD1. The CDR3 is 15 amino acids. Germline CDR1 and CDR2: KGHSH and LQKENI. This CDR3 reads CDSSPQTGPNEKLFF. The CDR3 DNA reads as TGTGACAGCTCACCTCAGACAGGGCCGAATGAAAAACTGTTTTTT.

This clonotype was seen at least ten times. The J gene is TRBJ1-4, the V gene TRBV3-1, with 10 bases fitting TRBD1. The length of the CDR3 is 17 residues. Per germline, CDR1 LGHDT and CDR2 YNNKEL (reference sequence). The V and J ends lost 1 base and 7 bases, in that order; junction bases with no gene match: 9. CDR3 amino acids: CASSQVPPGQGTEKLFF. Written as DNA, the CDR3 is TGTGCCAGCAGCCAAGTCCCGCCGGGACAGGGGACTGAAAAACTGTTTTTT.

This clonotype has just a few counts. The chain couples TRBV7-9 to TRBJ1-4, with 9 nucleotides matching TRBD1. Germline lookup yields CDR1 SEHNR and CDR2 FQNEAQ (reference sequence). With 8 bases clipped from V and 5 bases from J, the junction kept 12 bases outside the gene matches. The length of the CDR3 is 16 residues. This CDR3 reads CASLEGTGLHNEKLFF. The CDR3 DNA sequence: TGTGCCAGCCTTGAAGGGACAGGGCTTCACAATGAAAAACTGTTTTTT.

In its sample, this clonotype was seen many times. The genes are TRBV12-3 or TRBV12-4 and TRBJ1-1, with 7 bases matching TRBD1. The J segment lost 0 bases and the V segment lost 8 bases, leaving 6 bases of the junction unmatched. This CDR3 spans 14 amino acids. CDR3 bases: TGTGCCAGCGGCCCGGGACAGATGAACACTGAAGCTTTCTTT. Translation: CASGPGQMNTEAFF.

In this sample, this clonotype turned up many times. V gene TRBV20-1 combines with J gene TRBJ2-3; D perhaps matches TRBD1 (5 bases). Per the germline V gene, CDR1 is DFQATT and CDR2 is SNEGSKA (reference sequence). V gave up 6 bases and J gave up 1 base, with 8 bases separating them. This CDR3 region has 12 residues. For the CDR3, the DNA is TGCAGTGCGCCACAGGGCACAGATACGCAGTATTTT. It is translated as CSAPQGTDTQYF.

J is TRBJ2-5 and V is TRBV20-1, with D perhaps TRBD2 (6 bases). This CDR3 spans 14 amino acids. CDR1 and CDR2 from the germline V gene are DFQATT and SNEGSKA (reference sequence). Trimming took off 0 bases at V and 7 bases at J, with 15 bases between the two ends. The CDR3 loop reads CSARDSGRRGTQYF. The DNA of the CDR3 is TGCAGTGCTAGAGATAGCGGCCGCCGGGGGACCCAGTACTTC.

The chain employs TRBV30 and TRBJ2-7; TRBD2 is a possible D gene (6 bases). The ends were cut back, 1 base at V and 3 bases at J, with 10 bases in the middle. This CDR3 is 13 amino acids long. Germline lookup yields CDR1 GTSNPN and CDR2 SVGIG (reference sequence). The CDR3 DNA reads TGTGCCTGGAGTGGGGGAGGTTTCTACGAGCAGTACTTC. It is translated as CAWSGGGFYEQYF.

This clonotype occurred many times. CDR3: CASSDYGTDEKLFF. The CDR3 DNA reads as TGTGCCAGCAGTGACTATGGGACGGATGAAAAACTGTTTTTT. The V and J genes are TRBV12-3 or TRBV12-4 and TRBJ1-4, with D maybe TRBD1 (5 bases). The ends were cut back, 5 bases at V and 6 bases at J, with 13 bases in the middle. The CDR3 covers 14 residues.

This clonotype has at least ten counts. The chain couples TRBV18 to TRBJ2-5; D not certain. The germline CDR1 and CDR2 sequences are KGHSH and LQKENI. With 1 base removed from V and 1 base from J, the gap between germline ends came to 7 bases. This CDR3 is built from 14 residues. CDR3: CASSPRAPQETQYF. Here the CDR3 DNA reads TGTGCCAGCTCACCACGGGCACCCCAAGAGACCCAGTACTTC. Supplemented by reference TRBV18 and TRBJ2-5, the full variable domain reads NAGVMQNPRHLVRRRGQEARLRCSPMKGHSHVYWYRQLPEEGLKFMVYLQKENIIDESGMPKERFSAEFPKEGPSILRIQQVVRGDSAAYFCASSPRAPQETQYFGPGTRLLVL.

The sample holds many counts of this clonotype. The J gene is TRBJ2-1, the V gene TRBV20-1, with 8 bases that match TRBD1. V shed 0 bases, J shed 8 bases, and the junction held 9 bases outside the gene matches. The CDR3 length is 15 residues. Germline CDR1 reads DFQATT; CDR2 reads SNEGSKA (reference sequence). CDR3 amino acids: CSARDGRDRLHEQFF. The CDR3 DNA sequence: TGCAGTGCTAGAGATGGCCGGGACAGGCTACATGAGCAGTTCTTC.

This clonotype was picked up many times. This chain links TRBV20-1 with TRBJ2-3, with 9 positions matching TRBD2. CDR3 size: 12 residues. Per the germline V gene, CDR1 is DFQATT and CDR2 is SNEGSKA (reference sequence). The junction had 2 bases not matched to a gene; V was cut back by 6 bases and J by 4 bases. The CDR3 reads CSAQRGADTQYF. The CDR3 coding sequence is TGCAGTGCCCAGCGGGGGGCAGATACGCAGTATTTT.

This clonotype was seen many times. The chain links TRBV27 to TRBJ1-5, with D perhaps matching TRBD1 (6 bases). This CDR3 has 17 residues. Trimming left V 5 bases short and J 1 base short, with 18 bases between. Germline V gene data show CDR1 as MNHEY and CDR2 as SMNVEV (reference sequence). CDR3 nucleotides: TGTGCCAGCAGTCCCTCCCTCGGCAGGGGAAGCAATCAGCCCCAGCATTTT. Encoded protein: CASSPSLGRGSNQPQHF.

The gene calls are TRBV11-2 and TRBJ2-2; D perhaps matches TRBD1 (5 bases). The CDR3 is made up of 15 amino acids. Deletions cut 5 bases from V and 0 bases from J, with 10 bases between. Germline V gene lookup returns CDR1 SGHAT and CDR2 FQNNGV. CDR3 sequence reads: CASSHQGANTGELFF. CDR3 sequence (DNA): TGTGCCAGCAGCCACCAGGGCGCGAACACCGGGGAGCTGTTTTTT.

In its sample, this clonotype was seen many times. The CDR3 spells CAWSVLAGEETQYF. The CDR3 region has the DNA TGTGCCTGGAGTGTTCTAGCGGGAGAAGAGACCCAGTACTTC. The chain joins TRBV30 to TRBJ2-5; the match to TRBD2 covers 10 bases. Germline trimming cut 0 bases from V and 3 bases from J; bases unmatched to any gene: 1. Germline values: CDR1 GTSNPN, CDR2 SVGIG (reference sequence). The CDR3 is made up of 14 amino acids.

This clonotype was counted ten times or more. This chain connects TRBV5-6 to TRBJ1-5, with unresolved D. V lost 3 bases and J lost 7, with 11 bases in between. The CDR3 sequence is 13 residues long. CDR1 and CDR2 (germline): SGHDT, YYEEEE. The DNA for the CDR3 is TGTGCCAGCAGCTCGACCGGAGGGCAGCCCCAGCATTTT. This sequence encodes CASSSTGGQPQHF.

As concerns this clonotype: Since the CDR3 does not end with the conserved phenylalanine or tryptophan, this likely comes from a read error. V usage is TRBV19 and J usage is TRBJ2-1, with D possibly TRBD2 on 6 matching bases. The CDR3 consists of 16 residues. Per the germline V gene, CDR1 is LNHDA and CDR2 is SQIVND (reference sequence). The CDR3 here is CAGSRTRGKFSDEQFL. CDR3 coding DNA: TGTGCCGGTAGTAGAACCCGGGGGAAATTTTCCGATGAGCAGTTCCTC.

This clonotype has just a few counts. The CDR3 DNA reads TGCGCCAGCAGCCCTCAAACGGGAGAAAACACCGGGGAGCTGTTTTTT. Translating gives CASSPQTGENTGELFF. V gene TRBV5-1 combines with J gene TRBJ2-2; D may be TRBD2 (6 bases). Germline CDR1 reads SGHRS; CDR2 reads YFSETQ. The V end lost 4 bases, the J end lost 2 bases, and 15 bases lay between the germline ends. The CDR3 consists of 16 residues.

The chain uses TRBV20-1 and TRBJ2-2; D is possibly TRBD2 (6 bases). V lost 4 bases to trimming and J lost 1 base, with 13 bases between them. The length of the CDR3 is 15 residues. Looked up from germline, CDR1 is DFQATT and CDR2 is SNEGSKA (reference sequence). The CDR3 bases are TGCAGTGCTAAGGGAGGCAGGGTGAACACCGGGGAGCTGTTTTTT. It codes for CSAKGGRVNTGELFF.

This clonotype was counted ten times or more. The CDR3: CASSLRSATYNEQFF. CDR3 coding DNA: TGTGCCAGCAGCTTAAGGTCAGCCACCTACAATGAGCAGTTCTTC. The chain couples TRBV7-8 to TRBJ2-1; D gene unclear. The V and J ends lost 2 bases and 2 bases respectively, with 10 bases between them. The CDR3 covers 15 residues. Germline-derived CDR1 and CDR2 are SGHVS and FQNEAQ.